This T cell receptor beta chain was found in a study of CXCR3-negative and CXCR3-positive naive CD8 T cells. Study-level findings and limits: CXCR3 levels fell partly with cryopreservation; most assays relied on fresh PBMCs. In both naive subsets diversity was comparably high, whereas memory CD8+ cells showed much lower diversity. Between one naive subset and the other, surface CD5 was comparable, and TCR strength was inferred from TRB CDR3 properties.

The sorter processed each CD8+ T cell subset in triplicate at some 300,000 cells apiece. The method, 5' RACE with UMI labels, was used to prepare the TRB cDNA libraries. TCRdb reprocessed the 5' RACE reads and reports one entry per CDR3 protein, with no DNA. The table counts under 85,000 distinct CDR3 sequences; roughly 1.5% lies in the top ten. Per germline, CDR1 ENHRY and CDR2 SYGVKD. This CDR3 spans 14 amino acids. As for this clonotype: Its antigen is currently unknown.

The TCR sequence derives from a human donor in good health. Some clones in this sample may be carry-over from other donors' samples. The sequenced material came from naive CXCR3- CD8+ T cells from blood. Subset noted: CD45RO-CCR7+CD27+CD95- naive CD8+ T cells lacking CXCR3 (TNR3-). This rearrangement joins TRBV10-3 to TRBJ2-3; TCRdb calls TRBD1, which cannot be checked without DNA. CDR3 amino acids: CAISALTGTDTQYF.